Listed below are T cell receptor beta chains from one sample, sequenced in a study of blood T cell repertoires in COVID-19. Data came from immunoSEQ multiplex PCR; TCRdb stores just in-frame clones and leaves some out. Counted here are 250,000 to 300,000 clones, about 86% occurring once; the ten biggest clones make up roughly 4%. Sequences were obtained from peripheral blood. The receptors originated from a man between 18 and 35 years old with active or convalescent COVID-19. Each CDR3 is given with its conserved first and last residue. A D gene is named only where the DNA matches it firmly. The size entry is marked missing in some rows and otherwise reads once, few, many or a size class.

>NA|NA|17|TRBV6-6|TRBJ2-3
TGTGCCAGCAGTCGGACTCCTGCAGGGCGGGGGCCAGATACGCAGTATTTT
CASSRTPAGRGPDTQYF
>NA|NA|13|TRBV6-1|TRBJ2-5
TGTGCCAGCAGATCATTACAACAAGAGACCCAGTACTTC
CASRSLQQETQYF
>TRBD2|NA|12|TRBV27|TRBJ2-3
TGTGCCAGCAGTTTAGCGGGGGAGACGCAGTATTTT
CASSLAGETQYF
>NA|NA|18|TRBV3-1/TRBV3-2|TRBJ2-5
TGTGCCAGCAGCCAAAAAGGGGGGGTCGGAGAGGGAAAAGAGACCCAGTACTTC
CASSQKGGVGEGKETQYF
>NA|NA|13|TRBV29-1|TRBJ1-1
TGCAGCGTTCTCGTGGGGGCTCGGACTGAAGCTTTCTTT
CSVLVGARTEAFF
>NA|NA|13|TRBV7-6|TRBJ2-7
TGTGCCAGCAGCTCGCGGGATTCCTACGAGCAGTACTTC
CASSSRDSYEQYF
>TRBD1|once|14|TRBV7-2|TRBJ2-5
TGTGCCAGCAGCCTTGGACAGGGTGTAGAGACCCAGTACTTC
CASSLGQGVETQYF
>TRBD1|NA|16|TRBV11-1|TRBJ1-6
TGTGCCAGCAGCTCCGTTGGTAGGGGGCTCAGTTCACCCCTCCACTTT
CASSSVGRGLSSPLHF
>TRBD1|few|14|TRBV7-9|TRBJ1-1
TGTGCCAGCAGCCAAGACAGGGGCCACACTGAAGCTTTCTTT
CASSQDRGHTEAFF
>TRBD1|NA|15|TRBV18|TRBJ2-7
TGTGCCAGCTCAACCATGGGGACAGGGGATTACGAGCAGTACTTC
CASSTMGTGDYEQYF
>TRBD1|few|15|TRBV5-1|TRBJ2-2
TGCGCCAGCCGCCCGGGACAGGGGGGATTACGGGAGCTGTTTTTT
CASRPGQGGLRELFF
>NA|NA|11|TRBV2|TRBJ1-1
TGTGCCACCCGGTGGCAGGCTGAAGCTTTCTTT
CATRWQAEAFF
>TRBD1|few|15|TRBV6-5|TRBJ1-6
TGTGCCAGCAGTTACTCCGACAGGGGAGGTTCACCCCTCCACTTT
CASSYSDRGGSPLHF
>NA|NA|16|TRBV5-5|TRBJ1-6
TGTGCCAGCAGCTTGGTGCTCAGGTTATTGGGTTCACCCCTCCACTTT
CASSLVLRLLGSPLHF
>TRBD1|NA|17|TRBV5-5|TRBJ1-5
TGTGCCAGCAGCTCAGGGACAGGGCGTATCAGCAATCAGCCCCAGCATTTT
CASSSGTGRISNQPQHF
>TRBD2|few|14|TRBV28|TRBJ2-7
TGTGCCAGCAGTTCAGCGGGAGGGCCGGACGAGCAGTACTTC
CASSSAGGPDEQYF
>NA|few|15|TRBV2|TRBJ2-3
TGTGCCAGCAGTGTTGACTTTTCTAGCACAGATACGCAGTATTTT
CASSVDFSSTDTQYF
>NA|NA|16|TRBV13|TRBJ1-5
TGTGCCAGCAGCTTACTCCCTGCTAGGAGCAATCAGCCCCAGCATTTT
CASSLLPARSNQPQHF
>TRBD2|NA|16|TRBV7-9|TRBJ2-1
TGTGCCAGCAGCTTGAGCCACAGCGGGGGGGCCGATGAGCAGTTCTTC
CASSLSHSGGADEQFF
>TRBD1|NA|16|TRBV7-9|TRBJ2-2
TGTGCCAGCAGCTTTTCAGGGGGCAGGTACACCGGGGAGCTGTTTTTT
CASSFSGGRYTGELFF
>TRBD2|NA|15|TRBV9|TRBJ2-5
TGTGCCAGCAGCGTAGTGGCTAGCGGGACGGGGACCCAGTACTTC
CASSVVASGTGTQYF
>TRBD1|NA|17|TRBV9|TRBJ2-2
TGTGCCAGCAGCGTAGTTCCCAGGGGGCTGAGCACCGGGGAGCTGTTTTTT
CASSVVPRGLSTGELFF
>TRBD1|NA|16|TRBV24-1|TRBJ2-1
TGTGCCACCAGTGATTCCTCAGGGGGCACGTACAATGAGCAGTTCTTC
CATSDSSGGTYNEQFF
>NA|NA|17|TRBV28|TRBJ2-3
TGTGCCAGCAGTTTTTCCTATGCCCAAGTAGGCACAGATACGCAGTATTTT
CASSFSYAQVGTDTQYF
>NA|NA|14|TRBV15|TRBJ2-7
TGTGCCACCAGCAGGTCGCAGGGTCGGAACGAGCAGTACTTC
CATSRSQGRNEQYF
>NA|NA|15|TRBV2|TRBJ1-3
TGTGCCAGCTCTACTAGTCCCCGCTCTGGAAACACCATATATTTT
CASSTSPRSGNTIYF
>TRBD1|NA|16|TRBV3-1/TRBV3-2|TRBJ1-5
TGCTCCCCAGGGACAGGGGGCGAGTACTCCGGTCAGCCCCAGCATTTT
CSPGTGGEYSGQPQHF
>NA|NA|12|TRBV7-9|TRBJ2-7
TGTGCCAGCAGCGCTATAACCTACGAGCAGTACTTC
CASSAITYEQYF
>NA|NA|13|TRBV7-9|TRBJ1-5
TGTGCCAGCAGCTTAGGCTCCGTCAGGCCCCAGCATTTT
CASSLGSVRPQHF
>TRBD1|NA|19|TRBV5-6|TRBJ1-2
TGTGCCAGCAGCTTGCAGGGGGCCTGGGGGCACACCGTCCTCTATGGCTACACCTTC
CASSLQGAWGHTVLYGYTF
>NA|NA|12|TRBV5-1|TRBJ2-7
TGCGCCAGCAGACAAGACATGTACGAGCAGTACTTC
CASRQDMYEQYF
>NA|few|12|TRBV12-3/TRBV12-4|TRBJ1-6
TGTGCCAGCAGTCTCGTCAATTCACCCCTCCACTTT
CASSLVNSPLHF
>NA|once|14|TRBV12-2|TRBJ1-2
TGTGCAAGTCGCTTAGCCGACAGGGCTGGAGGCTACACCTTC
CASRLADRAGGYTF
>NA|NA|11|TRBV13|TRBJ2-7
TGTGCCAGCAGCTTACATTACGAGCAGTACTTC
CASSLHYEQYF
>TRBD2|NA|17|TRBV19|TRBJ2-1
TGTGCCAGTAGTATGGACCAGCGGGAGGGTACCTACAATGAGCAGTTCTTC
CASSMDQREGTYNEQFF
>NA|once|13|TRBV2|TRBJ1-5
TGTGCCAGCGGGAGGGAGGGGTCTCAGCCCCAGCATTTT
CASGREGSQPQHF
>TRBD1|NA|14|TRBV6-5|TRBJ2-3
TGTGCCAGCAGCACCGGGACAGGACCAGATACGCAGTATTTT
CASSTGTGPDTQYF
>NA|NA|14|TRBV7-8|TRBJ2-2
TGTGCCAGCAGCCCGTGGGGGGACACCGGGGAGCTGTTTTTT
CASSPWGDTGELFF
>TRBD1|NA|15|TRBV18|TRBJ2-7
TGTGCCAGCTCACCACCGGGACAGGGTGGATACGAGCAGTACTTC
CASSPPGQGGYEQYF
>NA|NA|13|TRBV30|TRBJ2-7
TGTGCCTGGACGGCAGGGAGGTCTGGTGAGCAGTACTTC
CAWTAGRSGEQYF
>TRBD1|NA|16|TRBV7-6|TRBJ1-3
TGTGCCAGCAGCGCCGGGACAGCCGGCTCTGGAAACACCATATATTTT
CASSAGTAGSGNTIYF
>TRBD1|NA|17|TRBV19|TRBJ1-5
TGTGCCAGTAGTCCGAGGACAGGTGATTATAGCAATCAGCCCCAGCATTTT
CASSPRTGDYSNQPQHF
>TRBD2|NA|17|TRBV27|TRBJ2-3
TGTGCCAGCAGTTCCATAGGACTAGCGGGAATTAGGTATACGCAGTATTTT
CASSSIGLAGIRYTQYF
>NA|once|15|TRBV7-9|TRBJ1-1
TGTGCCAGCAGTTTAGGGGCGGGGGTCAACGGCAAAGCTTTCTTT
CASSLGAGVNGKAFF
>NA|NA|14|TRBV6-5|TRBJ1-5
TGTGCCAGCAGTCGCACAGGAAGCAATCAGCCCCAGCATTTT
CASSRTGSNQPQHF
>TRBD1|NA|13|TRBV5-1|TRBJ2-7
TGCGCCAGCAGCGAAGACAGGGGGCGCGAGCAGTACTTC
CASSEDRGREQYF
>NA|NA|16|TRBV7-2|TRBJ2-5
TGTGCCAGCAGCTTATTCGGTCCGGAGGTTGCTATGACCCAGTACTTC
CASSLFGPEVAMTQYF
>NA|few|12|TRBV30|TRBJ1-1
TGTGCCTGGATTGGGGGCGGCACTGAAGCTTTCTTT
CAWIGGGTEAFF